This T cell receptor beta chain was profiled in a study of blood T cell repertoires in COVID-19. Turning to the study itself: COVID-19 samples, acute and convalescent, were from the United States, Italy and Spain. PBMCs, B-cell-depleted T cells, or T cells provided the cDNA or gDNA that made up the material.

Original methodology: Reference gene primer amplification in the assay estimated nucleated cell counts. Assay used: immunoSEQ multiplex PCR; TCRdb lists only in-frame clones, some missing. The D gene and trimming were derived from the DNA, and the V and J assignments and clone size from that table. The table includes 300,000 to 450,000 clones, roughly 86% detected once. Donors in Cohort 3 who had recovered were those with two negative PCRs, healthcare professional clearance, or resolution of their symptoms. Trimming took 5 bases from V and 4 from J, leaving 14 bases between them. The CDR3 covers 15 residues. Germline V lookup: CDR1 LGHDT, CDR2 YNNKEL (reference sequence).

V gene TRBV3-1 (or the pseudogene TRBV3-2) combines with J gene TRBJ2-2, with TRBD1 as a possible D gene (5 bases). The TCR comes from a man aged 30-40 years who had recovered from COVID-19. The sample was PBMCs or T cells enriched from blood (not recorded which). This CDR3 reads CASSLYTGSTGELFF. CDR3 nucleotide sequence: TGTGCCAGCAGCTTATATACAGGTTCCACCGGGGAGCTGTTTTTT.